The source of this TCR beta chain is a study of T-cell reconstitution after alpha-beta-depleted transplantation in children. The V gene lost 4 bases and the J gene lost 1 base, with 11 bases spanning the gap. The CDR3 covers 14 residues. Germline loops: CDR1 DFQATT, CDR2 SNEGSKA (reference sequence). A note on this clonotype: Its antigen is undetermined.

Whole-study findings and limits: T-cell numbers and diversity one year post-transplant derived largely from freshly generated T cells.

A library of TCRbeta sequences, prepared with unique molecular identifiers, was generated. TCRdb reprocessed the PCR reads with MiXCR, giving one entry per CDR3 protein. Of around 700,000 distinct CDR3 sequences in the sample, less than 15% were seen once. The chain recombines TRBV20-1 with TRBJ2-1; maybe TRBD2 (5 bases). This TCR was sampled from a girl aged 2 to 9 with congenital amegakaryocytic thrombocytopenia, due to receive a stem cell transplant. The material sequenced was PBMCs, taken before TCRalphabeta/CD19-depleted stem cell transplant. The CDR3 loop is CSATDSTSYNEQFF. The CDR3, as DNA: TGCAGTGCTACGGACTCCACATCCTACAATGAGCAGTTCTTC.